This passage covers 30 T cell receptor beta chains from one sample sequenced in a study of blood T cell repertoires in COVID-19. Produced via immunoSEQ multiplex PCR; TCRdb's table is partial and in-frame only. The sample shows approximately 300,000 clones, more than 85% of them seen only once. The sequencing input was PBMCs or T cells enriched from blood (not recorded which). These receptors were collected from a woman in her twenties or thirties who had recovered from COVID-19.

Written as DNA, the CDR3 is TGTGCCAGCAGCCCCCAAGCGGGGGGGTATTTCTACGAGCAGTACTTC. Protein sequence: CASSPQAGGYFYEQYF. This sequence joins TRBV9 and TRBJ2-7, with 10 bases aligning to TRBD2. CDR1 is SGDLS and CDR2 is YYNGEE in the germline V gene. The CDR3 sequence is 16 residues long. V lost 4 bases, J lost 3 bases, and 10 bases stayed unmatched. Variable domain in full (rest from reference TRBV9 and TRBJ2-7): DSGVTQTPKHLITATGQRVTLRCSPRSGDLSVYWYQQSLDQGLQFLIQYYNGEERAKGNILERFSAQQFPDLHSELNLSSLELGDSALYFCASSPQAGGYFYEQYFGPGTRLTVT.

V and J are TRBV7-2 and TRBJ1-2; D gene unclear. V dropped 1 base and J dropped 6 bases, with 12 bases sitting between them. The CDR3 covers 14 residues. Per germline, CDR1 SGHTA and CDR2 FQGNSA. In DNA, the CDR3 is TGTGCCAGCAGCTTAGGGTCAGTAATTAATGGCTACACCTTC. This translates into CASSLGSVINGYTF.

The CDR3 loop is CASSSGVNEQYF. As DNA, the CDR3 is TGTGCCAGCAGCTCAGGGGTCAACGAGCAGTACTTC. The chain links TRBV7-9 to TRBJ2-7, with D perhaps TRBD1 (6 bases). From germline, CDR1 is SEHNR and CDR2 FQNEAQ (reference sequence). Trimming removed 4 bases from V and 5 bases from J, with 9 bases in between. This CDR3 contains 12 residues.

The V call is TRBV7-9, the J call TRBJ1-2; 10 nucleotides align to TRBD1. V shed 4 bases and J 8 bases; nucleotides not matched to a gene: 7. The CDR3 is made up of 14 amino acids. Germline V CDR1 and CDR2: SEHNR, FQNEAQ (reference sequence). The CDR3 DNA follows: TGTGCCAGCAGCTCCGGGACAGGGGTAGGGGGCTACACCTTC. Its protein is CASSSGTGVGGYTF.

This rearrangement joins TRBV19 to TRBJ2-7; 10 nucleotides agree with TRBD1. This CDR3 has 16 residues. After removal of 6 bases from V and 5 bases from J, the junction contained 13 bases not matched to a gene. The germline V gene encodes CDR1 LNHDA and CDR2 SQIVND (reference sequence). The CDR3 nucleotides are TGTGCCAGTAGAGCCGCGGACAGGGGGTTGATCCACGAGCAGTACTTC. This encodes CASRAADRGLIHEQYF.

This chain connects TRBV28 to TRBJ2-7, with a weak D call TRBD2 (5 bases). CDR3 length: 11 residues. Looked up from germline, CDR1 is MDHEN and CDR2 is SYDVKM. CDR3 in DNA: TGTGCAGCCGGGGATACCTACGAGCAGTACTTC. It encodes CAAGDTYEQYF.

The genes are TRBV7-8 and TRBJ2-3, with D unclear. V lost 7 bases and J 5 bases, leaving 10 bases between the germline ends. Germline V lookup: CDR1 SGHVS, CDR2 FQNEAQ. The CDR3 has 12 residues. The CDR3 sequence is CASIGAGDTQYF. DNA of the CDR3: TGTGCCAGCATAGGAGCTGGAGATACGCAGTATTTT.

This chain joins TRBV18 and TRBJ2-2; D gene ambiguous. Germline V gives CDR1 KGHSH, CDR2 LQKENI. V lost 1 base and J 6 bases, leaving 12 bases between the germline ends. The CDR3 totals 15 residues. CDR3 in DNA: TGTGCCAGCTCACCACAGGAGCAGAGTTCCGGGGAGCTGTTTTTT. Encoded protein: CASSPQEQSSGELFF.

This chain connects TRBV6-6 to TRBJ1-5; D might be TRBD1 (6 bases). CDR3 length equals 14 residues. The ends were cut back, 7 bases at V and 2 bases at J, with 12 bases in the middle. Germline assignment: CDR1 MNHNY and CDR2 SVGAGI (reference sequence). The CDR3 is CASMSRGGNQPQHF. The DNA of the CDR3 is TGTGCCAGCATGAGCAGGGGTGGCAATCAGCCCCAGCATTTT.

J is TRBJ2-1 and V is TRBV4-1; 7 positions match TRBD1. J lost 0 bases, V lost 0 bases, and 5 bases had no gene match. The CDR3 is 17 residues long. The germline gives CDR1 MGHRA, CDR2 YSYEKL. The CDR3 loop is CASSQDPPGGSYNEQFF. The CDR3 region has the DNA TGCGCCAGCAGCCAAGATCCACCAGGGGGCTCCTACAATGAGCAGTTCTTC.

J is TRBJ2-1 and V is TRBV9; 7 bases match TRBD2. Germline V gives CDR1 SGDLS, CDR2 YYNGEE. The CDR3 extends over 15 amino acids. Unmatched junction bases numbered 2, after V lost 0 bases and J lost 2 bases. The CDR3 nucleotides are TGTGCCAGCAGCGTAGCGGGGGGAACCTACAATGAGCAGTTCTTC. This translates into CASSVAGGTYNEQFF.

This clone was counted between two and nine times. The CDR3 reads CASSQQPGYQETQYF. The CDR3 bases are TGCGCCAGCAGCCAACAACCGGGGTACCAAGAGACCCAGTACTTC. The chain couples TRBV4-3 to TRBJ2-5, with D maybe TRBD2 (5 bases). Per the germline V gene, CDR1 is LGHNA and CDR2 is YSLEER. V shed 2 bases and J shed 0 bases, with 10 bases lying between them. The CDR3 has 15 amino acids.

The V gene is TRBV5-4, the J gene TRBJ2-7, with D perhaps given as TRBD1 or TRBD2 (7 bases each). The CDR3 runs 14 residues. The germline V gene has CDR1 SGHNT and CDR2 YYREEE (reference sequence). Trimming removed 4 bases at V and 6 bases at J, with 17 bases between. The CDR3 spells CASSLGGGQSEQYF. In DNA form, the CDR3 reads TGTGCCAGCAGCCTGGGAGGGGGCCAGAGCGAGCAGTACTTC.

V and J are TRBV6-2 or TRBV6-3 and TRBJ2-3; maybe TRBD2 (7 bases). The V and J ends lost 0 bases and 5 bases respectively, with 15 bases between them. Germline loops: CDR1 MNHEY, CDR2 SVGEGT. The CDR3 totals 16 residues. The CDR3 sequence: CASSYSGGPPQDTQYF. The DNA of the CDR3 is TGTGCCAGCAGTTACTCCGGGGGGCCCCCTCAAGATACGCAGTATTTT.

The CDR3 coding sequence is TGTGCCAGCAGTTTATCGACGGGGGGCCTATACGGCTACACCTTC. It codes for CASSLSTGGLYGYTF. V usage is TRBV28 and J usage is TRBJ1-2; maybe TRBD1 (6 bases). V was cut by 1 base and J by 8 bases, with 17 bases left in between. The CDR3 runs 15 residues. Germline V gives CDR1 MDHEN, CDR2 SYDVKM.

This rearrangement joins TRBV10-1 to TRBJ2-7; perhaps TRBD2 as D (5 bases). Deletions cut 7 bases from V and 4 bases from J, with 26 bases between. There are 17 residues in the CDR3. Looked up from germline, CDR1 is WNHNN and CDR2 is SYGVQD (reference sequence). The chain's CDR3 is CASTPACSVGRRYEQYF. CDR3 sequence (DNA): TGCGCCAGCACCCCGGCCTGTAGCGTCGGTCGCAGGTACGAGCAGTACTTC.

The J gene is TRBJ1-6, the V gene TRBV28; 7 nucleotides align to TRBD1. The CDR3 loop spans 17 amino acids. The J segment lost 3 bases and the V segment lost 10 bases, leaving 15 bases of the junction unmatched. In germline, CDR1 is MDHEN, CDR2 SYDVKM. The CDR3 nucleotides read TGTGCCATCGAGAGGGACAGCCCGAGAATCTATAATTCACCCCTCCACTTT. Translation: CAIERDSPRIYNSPLHF.

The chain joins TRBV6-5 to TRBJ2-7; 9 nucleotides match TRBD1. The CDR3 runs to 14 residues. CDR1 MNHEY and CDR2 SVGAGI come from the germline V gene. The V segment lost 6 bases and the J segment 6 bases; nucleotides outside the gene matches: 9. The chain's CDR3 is CASSPGTGRLEQYF. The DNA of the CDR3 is TGTGCCAGCAGCCCCGGGACAGGGAGGCTCGAGCAGTACTTC.

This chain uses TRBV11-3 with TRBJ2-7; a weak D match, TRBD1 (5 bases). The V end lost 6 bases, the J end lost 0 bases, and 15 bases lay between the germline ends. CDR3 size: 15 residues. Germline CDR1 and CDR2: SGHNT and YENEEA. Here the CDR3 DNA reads TGTGCCAGCAGTCTACCTGGGGCTTTCTCCTACGAGCAGTACTTC. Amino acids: CASSLPGAFSYEQYF.

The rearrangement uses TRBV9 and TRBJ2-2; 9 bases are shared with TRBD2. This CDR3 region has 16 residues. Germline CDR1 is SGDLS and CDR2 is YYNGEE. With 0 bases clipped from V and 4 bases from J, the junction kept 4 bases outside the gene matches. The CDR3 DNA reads TGTGCCAGCAGCGTAGTAGCGGGAGTGGGCACCGGGGAGCTGTTTTTT. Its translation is CASSVVAGVGTGELFF.

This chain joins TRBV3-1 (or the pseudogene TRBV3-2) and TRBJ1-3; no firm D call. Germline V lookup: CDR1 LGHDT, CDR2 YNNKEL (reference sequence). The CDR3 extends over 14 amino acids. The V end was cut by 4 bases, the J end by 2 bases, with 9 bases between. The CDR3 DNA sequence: TGTGCCAGCAGCCGGGGAGTACCTGGAAACACCATATATTTT. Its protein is CASSRGVPGNTIYF.

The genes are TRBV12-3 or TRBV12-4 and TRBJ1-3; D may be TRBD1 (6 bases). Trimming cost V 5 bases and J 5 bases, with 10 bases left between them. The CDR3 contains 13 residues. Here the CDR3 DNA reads TGTGCCAGCAGTCCAGGGGTCAGAAACACCATATATTTT. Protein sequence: CASSPGVRNTIYF.

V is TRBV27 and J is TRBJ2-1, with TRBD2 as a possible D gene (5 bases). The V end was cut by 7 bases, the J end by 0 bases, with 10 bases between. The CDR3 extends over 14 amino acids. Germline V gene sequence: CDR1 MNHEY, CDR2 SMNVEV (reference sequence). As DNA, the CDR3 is TGTGCCAGCACCGGTGGGAGCTCCTACAATGAGCAGTTCTTC. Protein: CASTGGSSYNEQFF.

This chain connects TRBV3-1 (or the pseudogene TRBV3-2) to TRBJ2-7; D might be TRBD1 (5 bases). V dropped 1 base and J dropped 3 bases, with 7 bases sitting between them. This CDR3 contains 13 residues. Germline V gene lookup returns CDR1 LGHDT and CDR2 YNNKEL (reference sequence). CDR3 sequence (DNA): TGTGCCAGCAGCCAAGTTCAGGGCTACGAGCAGTACTTC. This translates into CASSQVQGYEQYF.

CDR3 sequence (DNA): TGTGCCAGCAGCCTACAGGGGGCCCTTGCCTATGGCTACACCTTC. Its protein is CASSLQGALAYGYTF. The chain carries TRBV28 and TRBJ1-2; 9 bases are shared with TRBD1. V shed 6 bases, J shed 4 bases, and the junction held 9 bases outside the gene matches. The CDR3 has 15 residues. From germline, CDR1 is MDHEN and CDR2 SYDVKM.

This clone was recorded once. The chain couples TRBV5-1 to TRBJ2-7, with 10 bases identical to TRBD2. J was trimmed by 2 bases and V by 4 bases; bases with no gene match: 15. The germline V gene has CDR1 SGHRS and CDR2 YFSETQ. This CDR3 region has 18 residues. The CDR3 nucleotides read TGCGCCAGCAGCGAAGGGAGGGCTAGCGGGAGAGGGGCCTACGAGCAGTACTTC. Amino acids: CASSEGRASGRGAYEQYF.

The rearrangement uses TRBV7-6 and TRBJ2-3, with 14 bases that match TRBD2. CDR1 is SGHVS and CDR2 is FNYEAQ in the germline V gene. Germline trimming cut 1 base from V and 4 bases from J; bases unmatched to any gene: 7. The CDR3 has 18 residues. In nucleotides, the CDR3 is TGTGCCAGCAGCTTAGTGGCCGGGACTAGCGGGGGTGCAGATACGCAGTATTTT. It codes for CASSLVAGTSGGADTQYF.

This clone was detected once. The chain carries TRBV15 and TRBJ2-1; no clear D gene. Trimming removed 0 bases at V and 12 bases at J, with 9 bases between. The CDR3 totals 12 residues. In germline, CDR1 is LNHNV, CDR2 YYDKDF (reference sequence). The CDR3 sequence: CATSRDSGWQFF. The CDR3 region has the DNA TGTGCCACCAGCAGAGATTCTGGCTGGCAGTTCTTC.

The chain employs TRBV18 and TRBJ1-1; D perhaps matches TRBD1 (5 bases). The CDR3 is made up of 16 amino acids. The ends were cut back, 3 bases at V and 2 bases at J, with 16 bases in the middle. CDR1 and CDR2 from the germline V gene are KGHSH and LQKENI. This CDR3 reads CASSPQLTGVNTEAFF. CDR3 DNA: TGTGCCAGCTCACCCCAATTAACAGGAGTAAACACTGAAGCTTTCTTT.

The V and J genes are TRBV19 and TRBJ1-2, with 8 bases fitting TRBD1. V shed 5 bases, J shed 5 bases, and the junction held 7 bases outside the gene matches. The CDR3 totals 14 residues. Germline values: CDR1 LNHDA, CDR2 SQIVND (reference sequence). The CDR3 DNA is TGTGCCAGTAGTCCGGGCGGACAGGGTTATGGCTACACCTTC. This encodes CASSPGGQGYGYTF.